This entry concerns a single TCR beta chain. Its antigen remains unidentified. The source of the sample is a study of response to subunit inactivated influenza vaccine. TCRdb recomputed calls from the RT-PCR reads with MiXCR, one row per CDR3 protein. Found here are 530,000 or so distinct CDR3 sequences, about 11% of them singletons; the top ten hold about 9.4%. Study-level points and caveats: Few additional T cells are recruited per seasonal influenza vaccination, authors suggested.

Germline V lookup: CDR1 MGHRA, CDR2 YSYEKL. CDR3 length: 20 residues. J was trimmed by 2 bases and V by 3 bases; bases with no gene match: 10. This receptor was identified in a middle-aged man who received an inactivated influenza vaccine. The material sequenced was PBMCs from blood, taken on the day of vaccination. The J gene is TRBJ2-4, the V gene TRBV4-1, with 16 bases identical to TRBD2. The CDR3 nucleotides are TGCGCCAGCAGCCACCAACCGGGACTAGCGGGGGGGGTTTCCAAAAACATTCAGTACTTC. This translates into CASSHQPGLAGGVSKNIQYF.